This is a list of T cell receptor beta chains from one sample in a study of blood T cell repertoires in COVID-19. Repertoires were generated with immunoSEQ multiplex PCR, while TCRdb's copy carries only in-frame clones and drops some. The sample yields approximately 71,000 clones, over 80% seen once. What was sequenced was peripheral blood. All receptors derive from a woman older than 75 with acute or convalescent COVID-19. Both conserved end residues are part of each CDR3. D genes are given only for firm matches. The size field is filled for only some rows; it gives once, few, many or a size class.

j_call v_call clone_size d_call cdr3_nt cdr3_aa
TRBJ2-7 TRBV7-9 - - TGTGCCAGCAGCCAAGCAGGGGTTCAGGACGAGCAGTACTTC CASSQAGVQDEQYF
TRBJ1-2 TRBV2 - TRBD1 TGTGCCAGCAGAGAGGGGACAGGAAAGTCTGGCTACACCTTC CASREGTGKSGYTF
TRBJ1-6 TRBV27 few - TGTGCCAGCAGTTACGCCGGGGGATCACCCCTCCACTTT CASSYAGGSPLHF
TRBJ1-1 TRBV3-1/TRBV3-2 once TRBD1 TGTGCCAGCAGCGAACTGGGGACAGCATTTATGAACACTGAAGCTTTCTTT CASSELGTAFMNTEAFF
TRBJ1-1 TRBV12-3/TRBV12-4 - - TGTGCCAGCAGTTTAGGGGGGCCAGGCCAAGCTTTCTTT CASSLGGPGQAFF
TRBJ1-1 TRBV30 - TRBD1 TGTGCCTGGAGTGGAAGGGCCTCGGGACAGGGGGCGGTTGAAGCTTTCTTT CAWSGRASGQGAVEAFF
TRBJ1-5 TRBV19 few TRBD1 TGTGCCAGTAGTCCACACGCCGGGACAGTTCATCAGCCCCAGCATTTT CASSPHAGTVHQPQHF
TRBJ2-5 TRBV6-2/TRBV6-3 - TRBD2 TGTGCCAGCAGTTGGACTAGCGGGAGACAACGGGGAGAGACCCAGTACTTC CASSWTSGRQRGETQYF
TRBJ1-2 TRBV27 - TRBD1 TGTGCCAGCAGTCCTCAGCAGGGGGCGGGGAACTATGGCTACACCTTC CASSPQQGAGNYGYTF
TRBJ2-3 TRBV28 - - TGTGCCAGCATGGTTACGGGAAGCACAGATACGCAGTATTTT CASMVTGSTDTQYF
TRBJ2-7 TRBV27 few - TGTGCCAGCAGTTTAAGTCAGATCGGACAGACCTACTTC CASSLSQIGQTYF
TRBJ1-5 TRBV9 - TRBD1 TGTGCCAGCAGCCCGACAGGGTTTGGTCAGCCCCAGCATTTT CASSPTGFGQPQHF
TRBJ1-1 TRBV6-5 few - TGTGCTGTTACAGGGTGGCACACTGAAGCTTTCTTT CAVTGWHTEAFF
TRBJ2-6 TRBV3-1/TRBV3-2 - TRBD2 TGTGCCAGCAGCCAAAGGGGAGGGGCTGCCAACGTCCTGACTTTC CASSQRGGAANVLTF
TRBJ2-5 TRBV28 - - TGTGCCAGCAGTCTATCGGAGAGACCTAGGTACTTC CASSLSERPRYF
TRBJ2-3 TRBV15 - - TGTGCCACCAGCAGGGGTACGACAGTATTCACAGATACGCAGTATTTT CATSRGTTVFTDTQYF
TRBJ2-2 TRBV6-5 - TRBD1 TGTGCCAGCGGGACAGGGGACACCGGGGAGCTGTTTTTT CASGTGDTGELFF
TRBJ1-2 TRBV28 - TRBD1 TGTGCCAGCAGTCTCAGGGGGCCCTATGGCTACACCTTC CASSLRGPYGYTF
TRBJ2-1 TRBV29-1 - TRBD2 TGCAGCGTTACGGGACTAGCGGACAATGAGCAGTTCTTC CSVTGLADNEQFF
TRBJ2-2 TRBV9 - - TGTGCCAGCAGCCTCGAACCTAGAGGGACCGGGGAGCTGTTTTTT CASSLEPRGTGELFF
TRBJ1-1 TRBV5-1 few TRBD1 TGCGCCAGCAGCCACGGACAGGGAGGTCGCGCCACTGAAGCTTTCTTT CASSHGQGGRATEAFF
TRBJ2-1 TRBV12-3/TRBV12-4 - TRBD2 TGTGCCAGCAGTCCCGGGACTAAGGGGGAGCAGTTCTTC CASSPGTKGEQFF
TRBJ1-5 TRBV27 - TRBD1 TGTGCCAGCAGTCTCGACAGGGGAAGCAATCAGCCCCAGCATTTT CASSLDRGSNQPQHF
TRBJ2-3 TRBV14 - - TGTGCCAGCAGCCAAACGAGGCGCTCTGGGACAGATACGCAGTATTTT CASSQTRRSGTDTQYF
TRBJ1-5 TRBV10-3 - TRBD1 TGTGCCATCAGTCCGGGACAGAATGCGGAATATCAGCCCCAGCATTTT CAISPGQNAEYQPQHF
TRBJ1-1 TRBV7-9 once - TGTGCCAGCAGCGGGAGGAACACTGAAGCTTTCTTT CASSGRNTEAFF
TRBJ1-5 TRBV29-1 - TRBD1 TGCAGCGTTGCGTGGCAGGGGGTGACTCAGCCCCAGCATTTT CSVAWQGVTQPQHF